This T cell receptor (beta chain) stems from a study of T-cell memory formation after mild COVID-19. As for the study in general: In these data, TCR clusters were largely donor specific.

This clonotype was recorded at least ten times. The antigen remains undetermined. It was 5'RACE with constant-segment primers that produced the TCR alpha and TCR beta cDNA libraries, which carried sample barcodes and UMIs. TCRdb redid the calling of the 5' RACE reads with MiXCR, one entry per CDR3 protein. Of approximately 100,000 distinct CDR3 sequences in the sample, around 10% are singletons; the top ten hold approximately 40%. Germline CDR1 and CDR2: SGHVS and FQNEAQ. Trimming pared 6 bases from V and 1 base from J, leaving 12 bases between. The CDR3 consists of 14 residues. The study, taken as a whole, reports: What remained unconfirmed was the SARS-CoV-2 specificity of second-wave clones peaking on day 37. While clones contracting from day 15 to 85 were balanced between CD4 and CD8, later expanders leaned CD4+.

The receptor was derived from a man aged 18 to 30 who had mild COVID-19 (a few samples of this study predate the infection). Cell type and time point are not known. J is TRBJ1-1 and V is TRBV7-8; D gene unclear. Sequenced sample: PBMCs or a T cell subset sorted from them (not recorded which). CDR3 bases: TGTGCCAGCAGACTGGACGGTACGAACACTGAAGCTTTCTTT. Its translation is CASRLDGTNTEAFF.